This paragraph covers one TCR beta chain sequence. Germline CDR1 reads SGHNT; CDR2 reads YYREEE (reference sequence). This CDR3 is 14 amino acids long. The V end lost 4 bases, the J end lost 6 bases, and 11 bases lay between the germline ends. The entry originates in a study of blood T cell repertoires in COVID-19. Study background: PBMCs, B-cell-depleted T cells, or T cells provided the cDNA or gDNA that made up the material.

How the authors handled the data: Estimates of nucleated cell counts were drawn from the amplification of reference gene primers. Profiled with immunoSEQ multiplex PCR; TCRdb holds only in-frame clones, not every one. That table supplies the V and J calls and clone size; D and trimming were determined from the DNA. Found here are 57,000 or so clones, roughly four fifths of them singletons; the top ten hold about 20%. Sequencing was done on a sample of peripheral blood. The V gene is TRBV5-4, the J gene TRBJ1-6, with a tentative D call TRBD1 (6 bases). The TCR was taken from a man aged 60 to 75 with acute or convalescent COVID-19. The CDR3 sequence is CASSHRETNSPLHF. In nucleotides, the CDR3 is TGTGCCAGCAGCCACAGGGAAACTAATTCACCCCTCCACTTT.